Presented here are 19 T cell receptor beta chains from one specimen sequenced in a study of blood T cells in healthy people across ages. It was with a sample-barcoded 5' primer and a J-beta primer mix that a second PCR of about 6 to 12 cycles was run. In TCRdb, the 5' RACE reads were re-called with MiXCR into one record per CDR3 protein. The sample yields some 790,000 distinct CDR3 sequences, around 30% seen once. Sequences were obtained from blood. Every receptor here comes from an elderly woman in good health.

The V and J genes are TRBV6-5 and TRBJ1-2, with 7 bases fitting TRBD1. In germline, CDR1 is MNHEY, CDR2 SVGAGI. The CDR3 runs to 14 residues. V dropped 7 bases and J dropped 4; count of bases not matched to a gene: 9. The CDR3: CASNRGGGPYGYTF. The CDR3 DNA follows: TGTGCCAGCAACCGGGGAGGGGGCCCCTATGGCTACACCTTC.

The chain couples TRBV27 to TRBJ2-1; 8 bases map to TRBD2. V trimming: 6 bases; J trimming: 2 bases; junction bases outside the gene matches: 6. The germline gives CDR1 MNHEY, CDR2 SMNVEV (reference sequence). The CDR3 is 15 residues long. The chain's CDR3 is CASSGQRETYNEQFF. CDR3 DNA sequence: TGTGCCAGCAGCGGTCAGCGGGAGACCTACAATGAGCAGTTCTTC.

This clonotype was seen a handful of times. The V gene is TRBV12-3 or TRBV12-4, the J gene TRBJ2-1; TRBD2 is a possible D gene (5 bases). Trimming removed 2 bases from V and 7 bases from J, with 18 bases in between. The CDR3 spans 16 residues. Here the CDR3 DNA reads TGTGCCAGCAGTTTATCAAGGATGGCCCCGGGGAATGAGCAGTTCTTC. Translated: CASSLSRMAPGNEQFF.

This clonotype was seen many times. The J gene is TRBJ2-4, the V gene TRBV20-1; the D call may be TRBD1 or TRBD2 (6 bases each). Trimming took off 3 bases at V and 1 base at J, with 10 bases between the two ends. Germline CDR1 DFQATT, CDR2 SNEGSKA (reference sequence). CDR3 length equals 14 residues. Written as DNA, the CDR3 is TGCAGTGCTAGGGGGGCGGGGGCCAAAAACATTCAGTACTTC. It specifies CSARGAGAKNIQYF.

In this sample, this clonotype turned up many times. V usage is TRBV11-2 and J usage is TRBJ2-1; no clear D gene. Deletions cut 0 bases from V and 9 bases from J, with 9 bases between. From germline, CDR1 is SGHAT and CDR2 FQNNGV. This CDR3 spans 13 amino acids. The CDR3 coding sequence is TGTGCCAGCAGCTTAGATTCGGGCCGTGAGCAGTTCTTC. Amino acids: CASSLDSGREQFF.

This clonotype turned up a few times. A much larger clone lies a single base off, so this may be a read error. This rearrangement joins TRBV2 to TRBJ2-5, with D possibly being TRBD1 or TRBD2 (6 bases each). The J call may be wrong; the DNA end is better matched by TRBJ2-1. This CDR3 is 16 amino acids long. Germline V lookup: CDR1 SNHLY, CDR2 FYNNEI. Written as DNA, the CDR3 is TGTGCCAGCAGAACCGGGGGCCACAGAAGCCAAGAGACCCAGTTCTTC. Its protein is CASRTGGHRSQETQFF.

This clonotype appeared many times. This sequence joins TRBV5-1 and TRBJ2-3, with a possible D match to TRBD2 (6 bases). This CDR3 has 13 residues. Trimming took 4 bases from V and 7 from J, leaving 13 bases between them. Looked up from germline, CDR1 is SGHRS and CDR2 is YFSETQ. CDR3 sequence: CASSPGLINTQYF. For the CDR3, the DNA is TGCGCCAGCAGCCCGGGACTGATTAATACGCAGTATTTT. Full variable domain (missing parts from reference TRBV5-1 and TRBJ2-3): KAGVTQTPRYLIKTRGQQVTLSCSPISGHRSVSWYQQTPGQGLQFLFEYFSETQRNKGNFPGRFSGRQFSNSRSEMNVSTLELGDSALYLCASSPGLINTQYFGPGTRLTVL.

As for this clonotype: A much larger clone lies one base from this, so it may be a read error. The V call is TRBV3-1, the J call TRBJ2-4; no firm D call. CDR1 is LGHDT and CDR2 is YNNKEL in the germline V gene (reference sequence). The CDR3 has 15 amino acids. CDR3 nucleotide sequence: TGTGCCGGCAGCCAAGTCTTAACTACCCGGCAGGAGCAGTACTTC. The encoded protein is CAGSQVLTTRQEQYF.

This clonotype occurred many times. The gene calls are TRBV7-6 and TRBJ2-4; 7 bases agree with TRBD1. Trimming removed 5 bases from V and 0 bases from J; junction bases left unmatched: 13. Germline-derived CDR1 and CDR2 are SGHVS and FNYEAQ. The CDR3 contains 18 residues. The CDR3 DNA is TGTGCCAGCAGCCCTATCGGAGGACAGGAGATAGCCAAAAACATTCAGTACTTC. Amino acids: CASSPIGGQEIAKNIQYF.

This clonotype was recorded at least ten times. The genes are TRBV3-1 and TRBJ2-5, with 10 nucleotides matching TRBD2. V was clipped by 3 bases and J by 5 bases; unmatched bases: 6. Germline V lookup: CDR1 LGHDT, CDR2 YNNKEL (reference sequence). CDR3 length: 15 residues. The CDR3 reads CASSHASGGSETQYF. CDR3 DNA sequence: TGTGCCAGCAGCCATGCTAGCGGGGGCTCGGAGACCCAGTACTTC.

The chain recombines TRBV12-3 or TRBV12-4 with TRBJ1-1, with 8 bases that match TRBD1. Trimming at V came to 10 bases and at J to 5 bases, leaving 12 bases not matched to a gene. The CDR3 contains 14 residues. CDR3 residues: CANARYRGATEAFF. CDR3 sequence (DNA): TGTGCCAACGCCCGGTACAGGGGGGCTACTGAAGCTTTCTTT.

The chain recombines TRBV6-1 with TRBJ2-2; TRBD2 agrees at 8 bases. CDR1 is MNHNS, CDR2 SASEGT, per germline. J gave up 7 bases and V 11 bases, and 15 bases lay outside the gene matches. The CDR3 runs 15 residues. CDR3 sequence (DNA): TGTGCCTCCAGGGTCAGCGGGAGAAAGATCGGGGAGCTGTTTTTT. Translation gives CASRVSGRKIGELFF.

This clonotype showed up just once. It may be a read error: a sequence one base away is much more abundant. The rearrangement uses TRBV6-6 and TRBJ2-7; 12 bases line up with TRBD1. CDR3 length: 15 residues. CDR1 and CDR2 (germline): MNHNY, SVGAGI (reference sequence). The CDR3 reads CAGRVGQGANYEQYF. CDR3 nucleotide sequence: TGTGCCGGCAGGGTGGGACAGGGGGCCAACTACGAGCAGTACTTC.

A single count supports this clonotype. The gene calls are TRBV6-5 and TRBJ2-3, with a possible D match to TRBD2 (5 bases). Germline values: CDR1 MNHEY, CDR2 SVGAGI. V was pared by 6 bases and J by 9 bases, with 22 bases between. The CDR3 is 15 amino acids. CDR3 amino acids: CASRSIISAKGTQYF. For the CDR3, the DNA is TGTGCCAGCAGAAGCATCATTAGCGCGAAGGGAACGCAGTATTTT.

Of note for this clonotype: A much larger clonotype is one base distant, so this may be a read error. The CDR3 protein is CSGSLGTRDGYTF. DNA of the CDR3: TGCAGTGGTAGTCTTGGGACGAGAGATGGCTACACCTTC. The V call is TRBV20-1, the J call TRBJ1-2, with a weak D call TRBD1 (5 bases). Looked up from germline, CDR1 is DFQATT and CDR2 is SNEGSKA (reference sequence). V was trimmed by 7 bases and J by 6 bases, leaving 18 bases between them. CDR3 length equals 13 residues.

As concerns this clonotype: This may arise from a read error, as a much more abundant clone is one base away. Because the CDR3 is missing its conserved closing phenylalanine or tryptophan, this is likely a read error. V gene TRBV5-1 combines with J gene TRBJ1-5, with D perhaps matching TRBD1 (5 bases). The CDR3 spans 14 residues. Per the germline V gene, CDR1 is SGHRS and CDR2 is YFSETQ. V was cut by 5 bases and J by 4 bases, with 13 bases left in between. CDR3: CASRPGTSNQPQHV. In DNA form, the CDR3 reads TGCGCCAGCAGACCAGGGACTTCTAATCAGCCCCAGCATGTT.

This clonotype occurred many times. V is TRBV12-3 or TRBV12-4 and J is TRBJ2-7; D could derive from TRBD1 or TRBD2 (5 bases each). This CDR3 contains 14 residues. V dropped 5 bases and J dropped 2 bases, with 13 bases sitting between them. The CDR3 nucleotides are TGTGCCAGCAGTATCCGGTGGGGGACCTACGAGCAGTACTTC. This codes for CASSIRWGTYEQYF.

This clonotype came up many times. The rearrangement joins TRBV12-3 or TRBV12-4 to TRBJ1-4; maybe TRBD1 (5 bases). This CDR3 has 13 residues. V was cut by 3 bases and J by 8 bases, with 10 bases left in between. Here the CDR3 DNA reads TGTGCCAGCAGTTTTACCAGGGACGAAAAACTGTTTTTT. This codes for CASSFTRDEKLFF.

The chain recombines TRBV7-2 with TRBJ1-1; D is possibly TRBD1 (5 bases). V lost 3 bases and J lost 11, with 16 bases in between. Germline V gene data show CDR1 as SGHTA and CDR2 as FQGNSA. The CDR3 covers 13 residues. The DNA of the CDR3 is TGTGCCAGCAGCTTCACGGGGCTTGGGAGCGCTTTCTTT. This sequence encodes CASSFTGLGSAFF.